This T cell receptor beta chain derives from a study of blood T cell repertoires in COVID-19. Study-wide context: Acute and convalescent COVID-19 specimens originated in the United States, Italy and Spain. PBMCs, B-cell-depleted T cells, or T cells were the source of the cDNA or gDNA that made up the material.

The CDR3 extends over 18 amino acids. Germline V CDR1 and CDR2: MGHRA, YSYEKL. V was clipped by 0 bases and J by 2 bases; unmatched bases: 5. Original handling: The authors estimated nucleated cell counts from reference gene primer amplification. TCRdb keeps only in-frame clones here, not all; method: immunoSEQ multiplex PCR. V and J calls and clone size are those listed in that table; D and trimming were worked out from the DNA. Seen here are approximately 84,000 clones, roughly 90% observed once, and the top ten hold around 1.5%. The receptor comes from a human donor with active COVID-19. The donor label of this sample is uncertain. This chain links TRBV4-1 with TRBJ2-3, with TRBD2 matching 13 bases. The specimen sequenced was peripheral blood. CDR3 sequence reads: CASSQDTTSGGYTDTQYF. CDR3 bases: TGCGCCAGCAGCCAAGATACGACTAGCGGGGGGTACACAGATACGCAGTATTTT.